Shown below are 9 T cell receptor beta chains from a single sample sequenced in a study of blood T cell repertoires in COVID-19. Repertoires were generated with immunoSEQ multiplex PCR, while TCRdb's copy carries only in-frame clones and drops some. The repertoire holds around 330,000 clones, with 90% as singletons. Sequenced sample: PBMCs or T cells enriched from blood (not recorded which). The receptors originated from a man aged 55 to 69 who had recovered from COVID-19.

The rearrangement links TRBV19 to TRBJ2-7, with TRBD1 as a possible D gene (6 bases). The CDR3 runs to 16 residues. V dropped 6 bases and J dropped 0 bases, with 18 bases sitting between them. CDR1 and CDR2 from the germline V gene are LNHDA and SQIVND (reference sequence). The CDR3 DNA sequence: TGTGCCAGTAGAAAACAGGGAGCTTCGAGCTCCTACGAGCAGTACTTC. Protein sequence: CASRKQGASSSYEQYF.

This clone was observed a single time. The chain combines TRBV2 with TRBJ2-5; TRBD2 matches 13 bases. The CDR3 is 18 amino acids. V trimming: 6 bases; J trimming: 5 bases; junction bases outside the gene matches: 15. Germline assignment: CDR1 SNHLY and CDR2 FYNNEI. CDR3 amino acids: CASRLWTSGGNQPETQYF. The CDR3 nucleotides are TGTGCCAGCAGACTATGGACTAGCGGGGGCAATCAGCCGGAGACCCAGTACTTC.

Remarks on this clone: The sample has other DNA sequences that encode this CDR3 too. This chain joins TRBV7-3 and TRBJ1-1; 11 positions agree with TRBD1. Germline V gene sequence: CDR1 SGHTA, CDR2 FQGTGA. J gave up 4 bases and V 6 bases, and 4 bases lay outside the gene matches. CDR3 length equals 14 residues. The CDR3 loop is CASSPGTGGTEAFF. The CDR3 DNA sequence: TGTGCCAGCAGTCCTGGGACAGGGGGCACTGAAGCTTTCTTT. Full variable domain (remainder filled in from reference TRBV7-3 and TRBJ1-1): GAGVSQTPSNKVTEKGKYVELRCDPISGHTALYWYRQSLGQGPEFLIYFQGTGAADDSGLPNDRFFAVRPEGSVSTLKIQRTERGDSAVYLCASSPGTGGTEAFFGQGTRLTVV.

J is TRBJ1-2 and V is TRBV6-4; 9 nucleotides match TRBD1. Germline loops: CDR1 MRHNA, CDR2 SNTAGT. Trimming cost V 6 bases and J 4 bases; bases outside gene matches: 6. CDR3 length: 14 residues. The CDR3 region is CASRRTGDVYGYTF. CDR3 nucleotides: TGTGCCAGCAGGCGGACAGGGGACGTCTATGGCTACACCTTC.

V is TRBV7-6 and J is TRBJ2-2; TRBD1 matches at 10 bases. The CDR3 totals 21 residues. The V gene end was trimmed by 5 bases and the J gene end by 5 bases; junction bases not matched to a gene: 23. Germline assignment: CDR1 SGHVS and CDR2 FNYEAQ. In DNA, the CDR3 is TGTGCCAGCAGCCCAACAATTTTGACAGGGGGCGCCGGGGTCGGGACCGGGGAGCTGTTTTTT. It translates to CASSPTILTGGAGVGTGELFF.

CDR3 DNA sequence: TGTGCCAGCAGTTACATGGAATCGGGATCACCCCTCCACTTT. Its translation: CASSYMESGSPLHF. The chain employs TRBV6-6 and TRBJ1-6; D is unresolved. V was clipped by 2 bases and J by 10 bases, with 12 bases between them. Germline CDR1 MNHNY, CDR2 SVGAGI (reference sequence). The CDR3 length is 14 residues.

The chain links TRBV24-1 to TRBJ2-3, with 11 bases fitting TRBD2. In germline, CDR1 is KGHDR, CDR2 SFDVKD. The CDR3 has 19 amino acids. V shed 3 bases, J shed 4 bases, and the junction held 14 bases outside the gene matches. The CDR3 region has the DNA TGTGCCACCAGTGATGTGGGTTCTAGCGGGAGGCTTAGCGCAGATACGCAGTATTTT. Amino acid sequence: CATSDVGSSGRLSADTQYF.

The chain links TRBV25-1 to TRBJ1-4; a possible D gene is TRBD1 (5 bases). Germline V lookup: CDR1 MGHDK, CDR2 SYGVNS. The CDR3 spans 15 residues. V shed 1 base and J shed 1 base, with 7 bases lying between them. The CDR3 nucleotides read TGTGCCAGCAGTGAATTTCAGGGAACTAATGAAAAACTGTTTTTT. Translation: CASSEFQGTNEKLFF.

This chain connects TRBV5-5 to TRBJ2-3; tentatively, D is TRBD1 (6 bases). The germline V gene has CDR1 SGHKS and CDR2 YYEKEE (reference sequence). V was cut by 4 bases and J by 9 bases, with 12 bases left in between. This CDR3 contains 12 residues. The CDR3: CASSLEGVTQYF. CDR3 nucleotide sequence: TGTGCCAGCAGCCTCGAGGGGGTAACGCAGTATTTT.